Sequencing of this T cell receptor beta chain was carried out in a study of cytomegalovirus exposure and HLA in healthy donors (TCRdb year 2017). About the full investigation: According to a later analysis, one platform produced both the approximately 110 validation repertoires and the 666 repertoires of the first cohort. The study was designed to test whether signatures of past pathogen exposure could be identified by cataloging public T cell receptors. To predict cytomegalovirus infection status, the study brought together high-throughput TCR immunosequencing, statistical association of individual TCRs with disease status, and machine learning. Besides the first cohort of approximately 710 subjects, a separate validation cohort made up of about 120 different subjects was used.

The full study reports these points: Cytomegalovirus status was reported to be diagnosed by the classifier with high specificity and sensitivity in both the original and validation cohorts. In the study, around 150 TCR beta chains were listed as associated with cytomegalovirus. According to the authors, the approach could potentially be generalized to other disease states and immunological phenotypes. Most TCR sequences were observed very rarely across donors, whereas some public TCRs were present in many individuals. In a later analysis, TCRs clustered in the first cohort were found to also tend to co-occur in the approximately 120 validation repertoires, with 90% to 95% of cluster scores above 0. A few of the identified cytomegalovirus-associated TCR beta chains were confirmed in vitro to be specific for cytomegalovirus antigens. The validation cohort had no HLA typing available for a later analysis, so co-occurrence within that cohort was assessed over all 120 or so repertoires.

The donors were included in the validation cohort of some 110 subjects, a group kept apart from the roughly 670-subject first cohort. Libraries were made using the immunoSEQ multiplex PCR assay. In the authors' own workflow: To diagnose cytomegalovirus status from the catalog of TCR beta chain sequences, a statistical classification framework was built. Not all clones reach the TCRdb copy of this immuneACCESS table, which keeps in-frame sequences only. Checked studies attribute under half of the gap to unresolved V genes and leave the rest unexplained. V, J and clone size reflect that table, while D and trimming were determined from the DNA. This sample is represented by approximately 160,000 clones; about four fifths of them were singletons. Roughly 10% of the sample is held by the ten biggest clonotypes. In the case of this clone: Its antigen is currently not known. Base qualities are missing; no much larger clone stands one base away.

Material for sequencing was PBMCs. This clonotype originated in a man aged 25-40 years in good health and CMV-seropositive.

CDR3 reads: CASSELAGVQETQYF. The DNA sequence is TGTGCCAGCAGTGAACTAGCGGGAGTACAAGAGACCCAGTACTTC. In this chain, TRBV6-1 is recombined with TRBJ2-5; 10 of the junction bases match TRBD2. CDR1 and CDR2, looked up from the germline V gene, are MNHNS and SASEGT. V is trimmed back by 2 bases and J by 2 bases, and the junction contains 2 bases that no gene match accounts for. There are 15 amino acids in the CDR3, from cysteine to phenylalanine inclusive. Kept here is only the CDR3 DNA, which spans 45 bases and is read in frame from base 1.